This T cell receptor (beta chain) was recorded in a study of shared clonotypes between healthy human individuals. TCRdb's copy holds only in-frame clones and misses some; the assay was immunoSEQ multiplex PCR. Altogether more than 550,000 clones are present, roughly nine tenths being singletons, with the ten largest covering 24%. Study results and caveats: Unshared clonotypes carried lower generation probabilities than those common to all four donors. Among several donors, approximately 5% of naive CD4 clonotypes were found in common.

Concerning this clone: Its antigen remains unknown.

Naive CD8 cells lacked CD45RO and underwent positive selection for CCR7, leaving out terminally differentiated effector memory CD45RA+ cells. Sequenced material: naive CD8+ T cells sorted from blood. The receptor comes from a man aged 30 to 45 in good health.

The CDR3: CASGWGEPGAQYF. For the CDR3, the DNA is TGTGCCAGCGGATGGGGGGAGCCGGGGGCCCAGTACTTC. V gene TRBV9 combines with J gene TRBJ2-5, with a tentative D call TRBD2 (6 bases). The CDR3 length is 13 residues. Trimming stripped 7 bases from V and 9 bases from J, with 19 bases between. The germline gives CDR1 SGDLS, CDR2 YYNGEE.